The source of this T cell receptor (beta chain) is a study of blood T cell repertoires in COVID-19. For the study at large: Material from acute and convalescent COVID-19 was sourced from the United States, Italy and Spain. T cells, B-cell-depleted T cells, or PBMCs provided the cDNA or gDNA that served as material.

Profiled with immunoSEQ multiplex PCR; TCRdb holds only in-frame clones, not every one. The table lists about 95,000 clones, about four fifths of them singletons. There are 15 residues in the CDR3. The V gene's germline CDR1 is SEHNR and CDR2 FQNEAQ (reference sequence). Trimming at V came to 5 bases and at J to 0 bases, leaving 2 bases not matched to a gene. The TCR sequence derives from a human donor in a cohort sampled during active COVID-19. The sequenced sample consisted of peripheral blood. V gene TRBV7-9 combines with J gene TRBJ2-2, with 8 bases that match TRBD1. CDR3 amino acids: CASSKTGANTGELFF. CDR3 nucleotide sequence: TGTGCCAGCAGCAAGACAGGGGCGAACACCGGGGAGCTGTTTTTT.